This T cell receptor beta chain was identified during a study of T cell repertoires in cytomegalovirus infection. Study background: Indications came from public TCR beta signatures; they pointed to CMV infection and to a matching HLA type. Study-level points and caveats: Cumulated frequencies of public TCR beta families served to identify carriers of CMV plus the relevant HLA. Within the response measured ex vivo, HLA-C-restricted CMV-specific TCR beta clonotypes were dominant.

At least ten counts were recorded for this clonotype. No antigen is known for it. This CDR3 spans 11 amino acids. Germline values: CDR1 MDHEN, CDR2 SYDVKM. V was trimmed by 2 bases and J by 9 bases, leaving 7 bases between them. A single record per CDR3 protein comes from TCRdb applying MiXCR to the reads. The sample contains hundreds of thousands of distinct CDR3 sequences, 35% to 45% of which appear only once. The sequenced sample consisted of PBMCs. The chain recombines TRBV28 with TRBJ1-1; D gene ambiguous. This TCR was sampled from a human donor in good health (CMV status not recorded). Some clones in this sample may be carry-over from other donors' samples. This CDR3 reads CASSLRAKAFF. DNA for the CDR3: TGTGCCAGCAGTTTAAGGGCCAAAGCTTTCTTT.